This note documents a single T cell receptor beta chain sequence. Antigen: not known. The data are from a study of T cell responses to AZD1222 COVID-19 vaccine. Timing groups of about 4 and about 12 weeks for second doses were pooled. The ends lost 9 bases at V and 3 bases at J; junction bases unmatched: 13. The CDR3 runs 17 residues. Germline values: CDR1 SGHNT, CDR2 YYREEE (reference sequence). Notes on the study in general: White British people made up most donors, females outnumbered males, and clonal diversity was possibly underestimated. Among AZD1222 vaccinees, only five to seven were seropositive at baseline. Spike-wide vaccine-associated CD4 TCRs dominated at 160-218 and 743-854.

The method was immunoSEQ multiplex PCR; TCRdb's version includes in-frame clones alone and lacks a portion of them. The data contain 160,000 or so clones, around 87% of them singletons. The chain recombines TRBV5-4 with TRBJ2-2; 11 bases agree with TRBD2. This clonotype was obtained from an adult who received the AZD1222 COVID-19 vaccine. Source: peripheral blood, taken 28 days after the second AZD1222 dose. In DNA form, the CDR3 reads TGTGCCATACCCCGGGTAGCGGGAGGGCCGGACACCGGGGAGCTGTTTTTT. It is translated as CAIPRVAGGPDTGELFF.